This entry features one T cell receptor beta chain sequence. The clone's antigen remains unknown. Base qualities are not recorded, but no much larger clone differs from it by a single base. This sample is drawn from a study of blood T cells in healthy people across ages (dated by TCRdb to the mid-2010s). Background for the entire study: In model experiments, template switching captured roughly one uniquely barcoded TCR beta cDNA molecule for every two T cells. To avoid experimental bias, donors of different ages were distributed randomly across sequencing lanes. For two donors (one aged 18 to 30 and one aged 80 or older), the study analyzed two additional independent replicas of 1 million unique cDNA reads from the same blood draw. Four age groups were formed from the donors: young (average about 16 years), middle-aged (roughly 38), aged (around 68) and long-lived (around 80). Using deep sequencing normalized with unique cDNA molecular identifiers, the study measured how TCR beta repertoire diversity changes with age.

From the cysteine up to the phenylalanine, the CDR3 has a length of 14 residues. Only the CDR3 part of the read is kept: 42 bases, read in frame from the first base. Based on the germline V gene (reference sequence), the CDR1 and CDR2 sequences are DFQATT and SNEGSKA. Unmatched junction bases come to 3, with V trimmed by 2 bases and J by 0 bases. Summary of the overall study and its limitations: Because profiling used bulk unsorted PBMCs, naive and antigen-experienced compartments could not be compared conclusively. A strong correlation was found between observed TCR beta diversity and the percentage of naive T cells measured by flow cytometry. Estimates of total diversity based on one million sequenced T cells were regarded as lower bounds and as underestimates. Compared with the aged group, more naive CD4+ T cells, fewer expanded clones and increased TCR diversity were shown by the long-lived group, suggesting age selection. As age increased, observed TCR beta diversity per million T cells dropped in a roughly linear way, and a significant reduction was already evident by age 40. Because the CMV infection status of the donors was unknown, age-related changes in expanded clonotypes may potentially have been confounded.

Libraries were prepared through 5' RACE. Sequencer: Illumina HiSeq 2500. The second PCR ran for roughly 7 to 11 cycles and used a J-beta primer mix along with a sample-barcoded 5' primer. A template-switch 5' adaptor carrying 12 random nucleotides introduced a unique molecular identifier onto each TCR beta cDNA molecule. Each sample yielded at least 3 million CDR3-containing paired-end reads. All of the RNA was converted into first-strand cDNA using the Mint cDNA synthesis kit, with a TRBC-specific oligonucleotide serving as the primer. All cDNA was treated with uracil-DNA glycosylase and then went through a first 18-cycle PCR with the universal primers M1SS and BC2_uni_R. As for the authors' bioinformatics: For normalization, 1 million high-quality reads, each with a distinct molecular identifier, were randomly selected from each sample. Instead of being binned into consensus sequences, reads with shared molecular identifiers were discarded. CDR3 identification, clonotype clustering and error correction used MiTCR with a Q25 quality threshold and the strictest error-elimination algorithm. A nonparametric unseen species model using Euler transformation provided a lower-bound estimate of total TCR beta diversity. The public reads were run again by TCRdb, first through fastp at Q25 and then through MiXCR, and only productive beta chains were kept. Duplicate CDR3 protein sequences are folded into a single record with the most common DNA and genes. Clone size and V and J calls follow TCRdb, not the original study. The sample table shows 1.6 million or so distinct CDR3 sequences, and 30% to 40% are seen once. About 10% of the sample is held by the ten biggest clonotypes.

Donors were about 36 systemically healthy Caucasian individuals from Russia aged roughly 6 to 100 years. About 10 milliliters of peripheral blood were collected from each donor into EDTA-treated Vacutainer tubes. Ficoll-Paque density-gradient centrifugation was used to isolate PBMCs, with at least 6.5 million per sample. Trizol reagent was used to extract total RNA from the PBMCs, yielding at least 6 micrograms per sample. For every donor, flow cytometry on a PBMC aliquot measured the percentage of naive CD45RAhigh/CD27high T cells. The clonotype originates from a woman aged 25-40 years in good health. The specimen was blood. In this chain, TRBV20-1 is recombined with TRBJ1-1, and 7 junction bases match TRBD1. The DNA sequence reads TGCAGTGCTAGACCACAGGGGATGAACACTGAAGCTTTCTTT. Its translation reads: CSARPQGMNTEAFF.